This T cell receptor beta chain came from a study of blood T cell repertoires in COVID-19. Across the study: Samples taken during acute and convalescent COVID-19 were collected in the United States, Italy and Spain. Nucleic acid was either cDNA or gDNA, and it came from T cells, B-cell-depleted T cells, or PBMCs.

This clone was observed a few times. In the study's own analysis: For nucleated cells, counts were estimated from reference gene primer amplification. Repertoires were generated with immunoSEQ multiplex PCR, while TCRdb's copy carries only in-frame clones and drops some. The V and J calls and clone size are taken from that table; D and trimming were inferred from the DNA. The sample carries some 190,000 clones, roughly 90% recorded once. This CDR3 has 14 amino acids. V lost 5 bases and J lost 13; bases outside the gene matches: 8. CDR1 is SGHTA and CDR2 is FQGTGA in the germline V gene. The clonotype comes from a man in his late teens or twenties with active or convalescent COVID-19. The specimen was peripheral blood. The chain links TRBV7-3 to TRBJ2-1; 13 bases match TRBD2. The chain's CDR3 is CASSPGLAGFRQFF. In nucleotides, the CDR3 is TGTGCCAGCAGCCCGGGACTAGCGGGATTCCGCCAGTTCTTC. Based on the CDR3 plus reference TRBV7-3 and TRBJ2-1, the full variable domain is GAGVSQTPSNKVTEKGKYVELRCDPISGHTALYWYRQSLGQGPEFLIYFQGTGAADDSGLPNDRFFAVRPEGSVSTLKIQRTERGDSAVYLCASSPGLAGFRQFFGPGTRLTVL.